The present T cell receptor (beta chain) was sequenced within a study of T cells in Graves' hyperthyroidism and ophthalmopathy. Study-level background: It was at initial diagnosis, before any treatment, that peripheral blood was collected. Study outcomes and limitations: Ophthalmopathy got predicted by the model a median 6.5 months before its onset.

The study left out patients who had uncontrolled infection, other autoimmune disease, pregnancy or lactation. Diagnoses were established using clinical symptoms, serum thyroxine and TRAb, thyroid ultrasound and orbital computed tomography. In germline, CDR1 is MNHEY, CDR2 SMNVEV (reference sequence). Between the trimmed V and J ends, which lost 3 bases and 5 bases, there was a span of 11 bases. The CDR3 is made up of 13 amino acids. This clonotype was observed many times. What it binds is not known. Amplification yielded TCR beta CDR3 regions, with RNA transcripts as the source. HTBI primers were the set used in a first-round RT-PCR of the TCR CDR3. TCRdb independently ran MiXCR on the multiplex PCR reads; one entry per CDR3 protein. Among under 250,000 distinct CDR3 sequences listed, approximately 24% were seen once.

The source material was blood. The genes are TRBV27 and TRBJ2-7; D not certain. This receptor was obtained from a woman aged 40 to 50 with Graves' ophthalmopathy. The CDR3 coding sequence is TGTGCCAGCAGTTTGGGAAGTATCGACGAGCAGTACTTC. Its protein product is CASSLGSIDEQYF.